Below are 26 T cell receptor beta chains sequenced from a single sample in a study of T-cell memory formation after mild COVID-19. Each CDR3 protein gets one entry after TCRdb re-called the 5' RACE reads with MiXCR. The repertoire holds about 150,000 distinct CDR3 sequences, roughly 24% seen once, with roughly 24% in the top ten. The sample was PBMCs or a T cell subset sorted from them (not recorded which). The receptors derive from an adult woman who had mild COVID-19 (a few samples of this study predate the infection). Cell type and time point are not known.

The V gene is TRBV4-1, the J gene TRBJ2-7, with D possibly TRBD1 on 5 matching bases. The CDR3 consists of 14 residues. CDR1 is MGHRA and CDR2 is YSYEKL in the germline V gene. V was pared by 4 bases and J by 2 bases, with 12 bases between. The CDR3 loop is CASSRLAGPYEQYF. The CDR3 bases are TGCGCCAGCAGCCGATTGGCAGGGCCCTACGAGCAGTACTTC.

This clonotype appeared a few times. The gene calls are TRBV27 and TRBJ2-7; D is undetermined. Germline loops: CDR1 MNHEY, CDR2 SMNVEV (reference sequence). Trimming left V 0 bases short and J 3 bases short, with 6 bases between. The CDR3 has 13 residues. The CDR3 bases are TGTGCCAGCAGTTTATCCACAAACTACGAGCAGTACTTC. Encoded protein: CASSLSTNYEQYF.

The chain combines TRBV5-1 with TRBJ2-3; D unresolved. The ends were cut back, 3 bases at V and 3 bases at J, with 11 bases in the middle. Looked up from germline, CDR1 is SGHRS and CDR2 is YFSETQ. The CDR3 length is 14 residues. This chain's CDR3 is CASSSWTETDTQYF. CDR3 sequence (DNA): TGCGCCAGCAGCTCCTGGACGGAGACAGATACGCAGTATTTT. The full variable domain, rest sourced from reference TRBV5-1 and TRBJ2-3, is KAGVTQTPRYLIKTRGQQVTLSCSPISGHRSVSWYQQTPGQGLQFLFEYFSETQRNKGNFPGRFSGRQFSNSRSEMNVSTLELGDSALYLCASSSWTETDTQYFGPGTRLTVL.

The rearrangement uses TRBV24-1 and TRBJ2-3; 12 bases are a match to TRBD2. Germline V gene data show CDR1 as KGHDR and CDR2 as SFDVKD. The V gene end was trimmed by 3 bases and the J gene end by 5 bases; junction bases not matched to a gene: 5. The CDR3 totals 16 residues. The CDR3 here is CATSDLAGGPKDTQYF. The CDR3 region has the DNA TGTGCCACCAGTGATCTAGCGGGAGGGCCGAAAGATACGCAGTATTTT.

The chain uses TRBV12-3 or TRBV12-4 and TRBJ1-1, with TRBD1 identical over 7 bases. Germline trimming cut 2 bases from V and 0 bases from J; bases unmatched to any gene: 6. This CDR3 is built from 16 residues. The CDR3 spells CASSLLQGKVNTEAFF. The DNA of the CDR3 is TGTGCCAGCAGTTTATTACAGGGGAAGGTGAACACTGAAGCTTTCTTT.

This clonotype has only a few counts. This sequence joins TRBV7-9 and TRBJ2-3; possibly TRBD2 for D (6 bases). The CDR3 runs to 15 residues. V gave up 3 bases and J gave up 0 bases, with 10 bases separating them. The germline gives CDR1 SEHNR, CDR2 FQNEAQ (reference sequence). CDR3 sequence reads: CASSFSGGSTDTQYF. CDR3 sequence (DNA): TGTGCCAGCAGCTTTTCTGGAGGGAGCACAGATACGCAGTATTTT.

This chain joins TRBV4-1 and TRBJ2-5; perhaps TRBD2 as D (7 bases). CDR1 is MGHRA, CDR2 YSYEKL, per germline. The CDR3 sequence is 15 residues long. The V and J ends lost 4 bases and 0 bases respectively, with 12 bases between them. CDR3 protein: CASSLGGANQETQYF. DNA for the CDR3: TGCGCCAGCAGCCTTGGGGGGGCCAACCAAGAGACCCAGTACTTC.

This clonotype came up a few times. The V call is TRBV30, the J call TRBJ2-6, with TRBD1 matching over 7 bases. Germline values: CDR1 GTSNPN, CDR2 SVGIG (reference sequence). J lost 0 bases, V lost 0 bases, and 2 bases had no gene match. CDR3 size: 16 residues. For the CDR3, the DNA is TGTGCCTGGAGTGTAGGGGGCGTCTCTGGGGCCAACGTCCTGACTTTC. This translates into CAWSVGGVSGANVLTF. The full variable domain, its missing parts supplied by reference TRBV30 and TRBJ2-6, is SQTIHQWPATLVQPVGSPLSLECTVEGTSNPNLYWYRQAAGRGLQLLFYSVGIGQISSEVPQNLSASRPQDRQFILSSKKLLLSDSGFYLCAWSVGGVSGANVLTFGAGSRLTVL.

This clonotype was detected ten times or more. The gene calls are TRBV23-1 and TRBJ1-6, with D unclear. TRBV23-1 is assigned to the ORF class and has an uncertain function. The CDR3 runs to 16 residues. Trimming shortened V by 2 bases and J by 2 bases, and 10 bases separated the two germline ends. CDR3 in amino acids: CASSQMGSTYNSPLHF. The DNA for the CDR3 is TGCGCCAGCAGTCAAATGGGCTCGACCTATAATTCACCCCTCCACTTT.

This clonotype has more than one count but fewer than ten. The chain employs TRBV20-1 and TRBJ2-3; D might be TRBD2 (7 bases). V lost 3 bases and J lost 2, with 18 bases in between. CDR3 length: 16 amino acids. CDR1 is DFQATT and CDR2 is SNEGSKA in the germline V gene (reference sequence). The CDR3 protein is CSARSWGGPYTDTQYF. CDR3 in DNA: TGCAGTGCTAGGTCGTGGGGGGGGCCTTACACAGATACGCAGTATTTT.

This clonotype was picked up a small number of times. This sequence joins TRBV5-6 and TRBJ1-1; D may be TRBD1 (6 bases). V gave up 3 bases and J gave up 10 bases, with 13 bases separating them. Germline V gene data show CDR1 as SGHDT and CDR2 as YYEEEE. The CDR3 is 12 amino acids. CDR3 sequence (DNA): TGTGCCAGCAGCTCCGGGGGGCTCGGAGCTTTCTTT. The encoded protein is CASSSGGLGAFF.

This clonotype was recorded once. The rearrangement uses TRBV30 and TRBJ2-7; tentatively, D is TRBD1 or TRBD2 (6 bases each). CDR1 GTSNPN and CDR2 SVGIG come from the germline V gene (reference sequence). This CDR3 region has 14 residues. V was trimmed by 8 bases and J by 2 bases, leaving 19 bases between them. CDR3 bases: TGTGCCGTATACTCGGAGGGGGGCACCTACGAGCAGTACTTC. Translating gives CAVYSEGGTYEQYF.

The chain combines TRBV7-8 with TRBJ1-2; D gene ambiguous. This CDR3 region has 15 residues. Germline V CDR1 and CDR2: SGHVS, FQNEAQ. V shed 3 bases and J shed 0 bases, with 11 bases lying between them. DNA for the CDR3: TGTGCCAGCAGCTTCATGACGGCTACTAACTATGGCTACACCTTC. Amino acid sequence: CASSFMTATNYGYTF.

This clonotype came up many times. The chain has TRBV4-2 and TRBJ2-5; a possible D gene is TRBD1 (5 bases). Deletions cut 2 bases from V and 4 bases from J, with 11 bases between. The CDR3 is 14 amino acids. In germline, CDR1 is LGHNA, CDR2 YNFKEQ. This chain's CDR3 is CASSQPGWGETQYF. The CDR3 coding sequence is TGTGCCAGCAGCCAACCAGGGTGGGGAGAGACCCAGTACTTC.

The J gene is TRBJ2-1, the V gene TRBV6-2 or TRBV6-3; D may be TRBD2 (6 bases). CDR1 MNHEY and CDR2 SVGEGT come from the germline V gene. This CDR3 contains 14 residues. The V end was cut by 10 bases, the J end by 9 bases, with 22 bases between. For the CDR3, the DNA is TGTGCCACCCAAGGACTACCTTCTAATGGTGAGCAGTTCTTC. This translates into CATQGLPSNGEQFF.

V gene TRBV5-1 combines with J gene TRBJ1-1, with no clear D. Trimming cost V 7 bases and J 6 bases, with 13 bases left between them. Per the germline V gene, CDR1 is SGHRS and CDR2 is YFSETQ. CDR3 length: 12 amino acids. The CDR3 loop reads CASSQPGAEAFF. The CDR3 DNA is TGCGCCAGCTCTCAACCTGGCGCTGAAGCTTTCTTT.

The V and J genes are TRBV24-1 and TRBJ2-2; D gene unclear. Germline V gene data show CDR1 as KGHDR and CDR2 as SFDVKD. V was pared by 3 bases and J by 1 base, with 2 bases between. CDR3 length equals 13 residues. The CDR3 nucleotides read TGTGCCACCAGTGATAGGAACACCGGGGAGCTGTTTTTT. As protein: CATSDRNTGELFF.

Here the CDR3 reads CSGERVYSGYTF. The CDR3 region has the DNA TGCAGTGGGGAGCGGGTTTACTCTGGCTACACCTTC. This chain links TRBV20-1 with TRBJ1-2; D remains ambiguous. The CDR3 length is 12 residues. Germline loops: CDR1 DFQATT, CDR2 SNEGSKA (reference sequence). V was pared by 7 bases and J by 7 bases, with 16 bases between.

This clonotype was seen more than once but under ten times. The chain is built from TRBV5-1 and TRBJ2-1; TRBD1 agrees at 9 bases. This CDR3 contains 13 residues. Losses at the gene ends were 3 bases for V and 7 bases for J; bases not matched to a gene: 2. CDR1 and CDR2 from the germline V gene are SGHRS and YFSETQ. In DNA form, the CDR3 reads TGCGCCAGCAGCTCTGGACAGGGGAATGAGCAGTTCTTC. Protein product: CASSSGQGNEQFF.

The J gene is TRBJ1-1, the V gene TRBV2; possible D gene TRBD1, 5 bases. Germline assignment: CDR1 SNHLY and CDR2 FYNNEI. This CDR3 comprises 12 residues. V lost 5 bases, J lost 6 bases, and 10 bases lay in between. The CDR3 DNA sequence: TGTGCCAGCAGTTGGACGGGACCTGAAGCTTTCTTT. This gives the protein CASSWTGPEAFF.

The chain uses TRBV10-3 and TRBJ1-2; maybe TRBD1 (5 bases). The germline V gene encodes CDR1 ENHRY and CDR2 SYGVKD. Trimming removed 5 bases at V and 4 bases at J, with 8 bases between. The CDR3 loop spans 12 amino acids. CDR3 DNA sequence: TGTGCCATCAGTTCGGGACCCTATGGCTACACCTTC. Its translation: CAISSGPYGYTF.

The chain carries TRBV9 and TRBJ2-7, with 8 bases identical to TRBD1. The V gene's germline CDR1 is SGDLS and CDR2 YYNGEE. The CDR3 covers 14 residues. The trim removed 3 bases at V and 5 bases at J, leaving 7 bases unmatched. CDR3 residues: CASSAAGGWDEQYF. In DNA, the CDR3 is TGTGCCAGCAGCGCAGCAGGGGGCTGGGACGAGCAGTACTTC.

The chain couples TRBV15 to TRBJ2-7; tentative D call: TRBD2 (5 bases). The CDR3 has 14 amino acids. The V gene's germline CDR1 is LNHNV and CDR2 YYDKDF (reference sequence). Between the trimmed V and J ends, which lost 3 bases and 3 bases, there was a span of 12 bases. CDR3 in amino acids: CATSRTDGIYEQYF. The CDR3, as DNA: TGTGCCACCAGCAGGACGGACGGGATCTACGAGCAGTACTTC.

The chain is built from TRBV15 and TRBJ2-7; D unclear. The CDR3 has 15 amino acids. The germline CDR1 and CDR2 sequences are LNHNV and YYDKDF (reference sequence). The V end lost 0 bases, the J end lost 0 bases, and 9 bases lay between the germline ends. In DNA, the CDR3 is TGTGCCACCAGCAGAGATTCACAGCCCTCCTACGAGCAGTACTTC. The encoded protein is CATSRDSQPSYEQYF.

This clonotype showed up just a few times. The chain uses TRBV3-1 and TRBJ1-1; D is ambiguous. This CDR3 region has 13 residues. V was trimmed by 1 base and J by 1 base, leaving 4 bases between them. The germline gives CDR1 LGHDT, CDR2 YNNKEL (reference sequence). CDR3 residues: CASSQVSNTEAFF. CDR3 DNA sequence: TGTGCCAGCAGCCAAGTATCGAACACTGAAGCTTTCTTT.

The CDR3 nucleotides read TGCGCCAGCAGCTTAAGGGACAGCACCTTTTCAGGGTACGAGCAGTACTTC. This encodes CASSLRDSTFSGYEQYF. The V gene is TRBV5-1, the J gene TRBJ2-7, with TRBD1 identical over 7 bases. CDR1 is SGHRS, CDR2 YFSETQ, per germline. The CDR3 totals 17 residues. The ends lost 2 bases at V and 4 bases at J; junction bases unmatched: 15.